This T cell receptor beta chain was identified in a study of cytomegalovirus exposure and HLA in healthy donors. Overall study results and limits: It was fewer than 200 TCR beta chains that were listed as cytomegalovirus-associated. Later work found that TCR association rates differed between HLA loci; DRB1 had the most and HLA-C the fewest.

Turning to this clone: Its antigen remains unknown.

PCR primers comprised 60 Vbeta and 13 Jbeta primers. In the authors' methods: The authors later counted some 76 million unique TCR beta chains, 9.5 million to 13 million of them shared. The method was immunoSEQ multiplex PCR; TCRdb's version includes in-frame clones alone and lacks a portion of them. V and J calls and clone size are given by that table; D and trimming were obtained from the DNA. The sample yields roughly 93,000 clones, around 78% seen once. The CDR3 contains 13 residues. V lost 6 bases and J lost 6, with 12 bases in between. The germline V gene encodes CDR1 SNHLY and CDR2 FYNNEI. Sequencing input: PBMCs. This clonotype was obtained from a man aged 30 to 45 in good health and CMV-seronegative. The chain recombines TRBV2 with TRBJ2-1, with D possibly being TRBD1 (6 bases). CDR3 in DNA: TGTGCCAGCAGAACACAGGGCGGCAATGAGCAGTTCTTC. This translates into CASRTQGGNEQFF.